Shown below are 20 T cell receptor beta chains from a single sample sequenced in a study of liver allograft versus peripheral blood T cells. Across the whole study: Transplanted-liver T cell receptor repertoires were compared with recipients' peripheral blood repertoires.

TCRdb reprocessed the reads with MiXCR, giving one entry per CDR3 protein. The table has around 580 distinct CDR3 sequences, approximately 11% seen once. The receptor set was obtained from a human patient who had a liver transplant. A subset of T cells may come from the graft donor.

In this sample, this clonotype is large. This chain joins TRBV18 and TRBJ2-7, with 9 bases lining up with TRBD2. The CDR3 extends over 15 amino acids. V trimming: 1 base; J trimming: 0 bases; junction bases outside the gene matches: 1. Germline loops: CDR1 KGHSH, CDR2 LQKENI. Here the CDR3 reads CASSPLAGDSYEQYF. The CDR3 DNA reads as TGTGCCAGCTCACCACTAGCGGGGGACTCCTACGAGCAGTACTTC.

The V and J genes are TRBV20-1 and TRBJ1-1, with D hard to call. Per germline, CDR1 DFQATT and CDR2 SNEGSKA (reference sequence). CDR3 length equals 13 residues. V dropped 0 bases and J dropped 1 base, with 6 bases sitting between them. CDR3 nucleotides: TGCAGTGCTAGAGATAACAGGAACACTGAAGCTTTCTTT. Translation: CSARDNRNTEAFF.

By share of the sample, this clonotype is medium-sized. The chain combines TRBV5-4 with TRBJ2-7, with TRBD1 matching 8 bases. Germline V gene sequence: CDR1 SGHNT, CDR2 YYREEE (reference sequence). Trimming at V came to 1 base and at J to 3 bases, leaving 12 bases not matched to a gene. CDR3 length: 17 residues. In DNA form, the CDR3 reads TGTGCCAGCAGCTTGAGAGTCCCTTCCAGGGGGCACTACGAGCAGTACTTC. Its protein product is CASSLRVPSRGHYEQYF. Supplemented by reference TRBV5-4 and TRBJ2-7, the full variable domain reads ETGVTQSPTHLIKTRGQQVTLRCSSQSGHNTVSWYQQALGQGPQFIFQYYREEENGRGNFPPRFSGLQFPNYSSELNVNALELDDSALYLCASSLRVPSRGHYEQYFGPGTRLTVT.

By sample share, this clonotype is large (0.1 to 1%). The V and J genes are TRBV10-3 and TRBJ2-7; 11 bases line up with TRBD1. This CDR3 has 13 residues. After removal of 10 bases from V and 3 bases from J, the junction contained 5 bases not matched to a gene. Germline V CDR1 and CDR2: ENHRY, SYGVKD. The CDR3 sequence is CASRTGGGYEQYF. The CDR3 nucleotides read TGTGCCAGCCGGACAGGGGGCGGCTACGAGCAGTACTTC.

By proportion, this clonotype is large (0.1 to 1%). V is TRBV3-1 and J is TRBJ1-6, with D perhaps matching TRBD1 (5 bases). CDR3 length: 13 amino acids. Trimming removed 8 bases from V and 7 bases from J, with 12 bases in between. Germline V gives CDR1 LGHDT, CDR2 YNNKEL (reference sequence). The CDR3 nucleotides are TGTGCCAGCGAGGGGCAGTCAAATTCACCCCTCCACTTT. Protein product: CASEGQSNSPLHF.

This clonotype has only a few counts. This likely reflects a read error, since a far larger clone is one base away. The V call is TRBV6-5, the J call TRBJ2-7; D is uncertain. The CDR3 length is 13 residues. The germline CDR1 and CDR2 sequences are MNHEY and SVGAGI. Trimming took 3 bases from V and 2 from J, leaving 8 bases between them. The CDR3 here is CASSYVGPYEQYF. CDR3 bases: TGTGCCAGCAGTTATGTAGGGCCCTACGAGCAGTACTTC.

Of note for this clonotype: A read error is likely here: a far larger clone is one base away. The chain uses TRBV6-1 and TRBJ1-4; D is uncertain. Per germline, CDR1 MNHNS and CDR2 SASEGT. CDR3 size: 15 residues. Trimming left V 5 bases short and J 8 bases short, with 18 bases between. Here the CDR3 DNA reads TGTGCCAGCAGTTTATCCGGATTGAATAGGGAAAAACTGTTTTTT. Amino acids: CASSLSGLNREKLFF.

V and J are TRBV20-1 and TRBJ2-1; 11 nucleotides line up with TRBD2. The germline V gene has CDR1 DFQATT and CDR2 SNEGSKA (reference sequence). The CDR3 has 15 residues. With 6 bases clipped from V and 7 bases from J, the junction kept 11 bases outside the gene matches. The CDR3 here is CSAPYTSGGGNEQFF. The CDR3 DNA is TGCAGTGCCCCGTACACTAGCGGGGGCGGGAATGAGCAGTTCTTC.

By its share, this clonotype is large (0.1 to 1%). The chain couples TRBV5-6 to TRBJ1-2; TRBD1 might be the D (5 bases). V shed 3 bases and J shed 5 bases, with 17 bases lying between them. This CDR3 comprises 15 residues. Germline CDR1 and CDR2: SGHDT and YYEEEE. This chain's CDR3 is CASSSIRTWGYGYTF. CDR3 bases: TGTGCCAGCAGCTCAATACGGACATGGGGGTATGGCTACACCTTC.

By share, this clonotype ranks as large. DNA for the CDR3: TGCAGCGTAGGGCATTACCCCTACGAGCAGTACTTC. Translating it yields CSVGHYPYEQYF. The chain has TRBV29-1 and TRBJ2-7; D is unclear. Germline V gene data show CDR1 as SQVTM and CDR2 as ANQGSEA. This CDR3 comprises 12 residues. V was clipped by 6 bases and J by 2 bases, with 11 bases between them.

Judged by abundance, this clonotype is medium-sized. The DNA of the CDR3 is TGTGCCATCAGTGCGGGACTAGCGGGCCGACAAGAGACCCAGTACTTC. It translates to CAISAGLAGRQETQYF. The chain combines TRBV10-3 with TRBJ2-5; 12 nucleotides agree with TRBD2. Germline V gene data show CDR1 as ENHRY and CDR2 as SYGVKD. This CDR3 comprises 16 residues. Unmatched junction bases numbered 5, after V lost 4 bases and J lost 2 bases.

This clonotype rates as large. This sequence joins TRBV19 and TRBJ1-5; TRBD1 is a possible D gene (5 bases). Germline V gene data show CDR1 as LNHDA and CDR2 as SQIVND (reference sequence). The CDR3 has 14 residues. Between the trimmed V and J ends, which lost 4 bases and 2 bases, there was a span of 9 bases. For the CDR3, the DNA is TGTGCCAGTAGTACAGGGTTCGGCAATCAGCCCCAGCATTTT. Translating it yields CASSTGFGNQPQHF.

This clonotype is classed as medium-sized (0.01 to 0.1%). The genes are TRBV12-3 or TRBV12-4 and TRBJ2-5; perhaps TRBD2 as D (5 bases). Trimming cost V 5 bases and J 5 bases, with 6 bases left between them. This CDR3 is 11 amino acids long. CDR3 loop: CASSGGETQYF. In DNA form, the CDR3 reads TGTGCCAGCAGTGGCGGGGAGACCCAGTACTTC.

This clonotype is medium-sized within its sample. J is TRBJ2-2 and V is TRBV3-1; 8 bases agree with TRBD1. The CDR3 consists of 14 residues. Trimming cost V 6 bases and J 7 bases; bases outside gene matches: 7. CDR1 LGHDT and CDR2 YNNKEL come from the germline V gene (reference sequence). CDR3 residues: CASRRQGSNGELFF. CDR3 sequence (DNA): TGTGCCAGCAGGCGACAGGGGTCGAACGGGGAGCTGTTTTTT.

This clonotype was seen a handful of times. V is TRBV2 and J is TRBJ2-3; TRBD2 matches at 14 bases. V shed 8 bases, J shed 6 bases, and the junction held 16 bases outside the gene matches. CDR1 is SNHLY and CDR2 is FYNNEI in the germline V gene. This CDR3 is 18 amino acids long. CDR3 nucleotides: TGTGCCAGCGGCGAGGGGAAGCGACTAGCGGGAGGGAGGGATACGCAGTATTTT. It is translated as CASGEGKRLAGGRDTQYF.

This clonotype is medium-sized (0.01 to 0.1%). This CDR3 reads CASSIVDGNQETQYF. For the CDR3, the DNA is TGTGCCAGTAGTATCGTTGACGGTAACCAAGAGACCCAGTACTTC. The chain is built from TRBV19 and TRBJ2-5; D gene unclear. Germline V gene sequence: CDR1 LNHDA, CDR2 SQIVND (reference sequence). Trimming removed 3 bases at V and 0 bases at J, with 11 bases between. This CDR3 is built from 15 residues.

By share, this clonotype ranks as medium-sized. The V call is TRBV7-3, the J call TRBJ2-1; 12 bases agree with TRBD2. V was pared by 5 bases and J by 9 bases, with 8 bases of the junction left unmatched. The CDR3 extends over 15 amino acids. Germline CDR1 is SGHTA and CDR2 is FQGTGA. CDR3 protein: CASSTGTSGFGEQFF. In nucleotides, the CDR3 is TGTGCCAGCAGCACCGGGACTAGCGGGTTCGGTGAGCAGTTCTTC. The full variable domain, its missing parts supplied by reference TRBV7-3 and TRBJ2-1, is GAGVSQTPSNKVTEKGKYVELRCDPISGHTALYWYRQSLGQGPEFLIYFQGTGAADDSGLPNDRFFAVRPEGSVSTLKIQRTERGDSAVYLCASSTGTSGFGEQFFGPGTRLTVL.

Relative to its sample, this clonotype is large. CDR3 coding DNA: TGTGCCAGCAGTTTATCGCCGGCAGGGAGGAATTCACCCCTCCACTTT. Protein product: CASSLSPAGRNSPLHF. This chain links TRBV27 with TRBJ1-6; possibly TRBD1 for D (5 bases). The germline CDR1 and CDR2 sequences are MNHEY and SMNVEV (reference sequence). The CDR3 is 16 residues long. Trimming shortened V by 0 bases and J by 7 bases, and 13 bases separated the two germline ends.

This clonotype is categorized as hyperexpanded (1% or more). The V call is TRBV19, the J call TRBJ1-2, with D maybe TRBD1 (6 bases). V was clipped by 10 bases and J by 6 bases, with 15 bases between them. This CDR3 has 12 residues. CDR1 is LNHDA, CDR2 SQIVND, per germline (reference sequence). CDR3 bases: TGTGCCAATATAACAGGGATCGATGGCTACACCTTC. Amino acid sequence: CANITGIDGYTF.

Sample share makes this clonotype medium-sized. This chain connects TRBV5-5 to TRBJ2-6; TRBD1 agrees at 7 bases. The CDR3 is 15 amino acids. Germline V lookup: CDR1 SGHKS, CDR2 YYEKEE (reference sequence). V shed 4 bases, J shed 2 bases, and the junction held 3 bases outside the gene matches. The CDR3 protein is CASSPGTAGANVLTF. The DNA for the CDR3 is TGTGCCAGCAGCCCTGGGACAGCTGGGGCCAACGTCCTGACTTTC.